This T cell receptor (beta chain) comes out of a study of monozygotic twins with inflammatory bowel disease. Study-wide results and caveats: With inverse Simpson as the measure, TCRbeta diversity was lower in IBD patients than in healthy co-twins.

As for this clonotype: Its target is not known.

The authors used about 3,500 ng of total RNA per TCR library. TCRdb re-called the 5' RACE reads; one entry per CDR3 protein, DNA not given. The sample features about 440,000 distinct CDR3 sequences, with 2.4% in its top ten. Sequenced material: blood. This sequence originates from a human donor with ulcerative colitis or Crohn's disease, or a healthy co-twin of an affected twin (not recorded which).

CDR3 loop: CASGSGYSGNTIYF. The gene calls are TRBV7-8 and TRBJ1-3. The germline V gene has CDR1 SGHVS and CDR2 FQNEAQ. The CDR3 has 14 amino acids. The full variable domain, completed using reference TRBV7-8 and TRBJ1-3, is GAGVSQSPRYKVAKRGQDVALRCDPISGHVSLFWYQQALGQGPEFLTYFQNEAQLDKSGLPSDRFFAERPEGSVSTLKIQRTQQEDSAVYLCASGSGYSGNTIYFGEGSWLTVV.